These T cell receptor beta chains were read from a single sample in a study of cytomegalovirus exposure and HLA in healthy donors. Assay: immunoSEQ multiplex PCR; the TCRdb copy retains only in-frame clones and omits some. The sample shows around 92,000 clones, roughly 74% of them seen only once. Material for sequencing was PBMCs. These receptor sequences come from a woman in her 70s in good health and CMV-seropositive. The CDR3 runs from the conserved cysteine through the conserved F or W. D genes are given only for firm matches. Part of the rows lack a size; the others show once, few, many or a class for expanded clones.

- few TRBJ2-1 TRBV7-2 TGTGCCAGCAGCTTAGCGCGTCAGGAGGTCACCTACAATGAGCAGTTCTTC CASSLARQEVTYNEQFF
TRBD1 - TRBJ2-7 TRBV30 TGTGCCTACAACTTGGGGACAGGGGTCCGCGAGCAGTACTTC CAYNLGTGVREQYF
TRBD2 - TRBJ2-7 TRBV15 TGTGCCACCAGCAGGCCGGGGGGGGGCTACGAGCAGTACTTC CATSRPGGGYEQYF
TRBD1 few TRBJ1-4 TRBV5-1 TGCGCCAGCAGACTGACAGGGTCGGCAACTAATGAAAAACTGTTTTTT CASRLTGSATNEKLFF
- - TRBJ2-7 TRBV29-1 TGCAGCGTGGGGAGTCACAGGGATGCCTACGAGCAGTACTTC CSVGSHRDAYEQYF
- - TRBJ1-6 TRBV5-6 TGTGCCAGCACCCTAAGACACGTAGATAATTCACCCCTCCACTTT CASTLRHVDNSPLHF
- once TRBJ2-6 TRBV2 TGTGCCAGCAGTGCCAACAGAGCCCCCACCGACGTCCTGACTTTC CASSANRAPTDVLTF
- - TRBJ1-1 TRBV5-6 TGTGCCAGCAGCTTGTATGACAAAGCCACTGAAGCTTTCTTT CASSLYDKATEAFF
TRBD1 few TRBJ1-1 TRBV6-6 TGTGCCAGCAGTCATATGACAGGGGGCAACACTGAAGCTTTCTTT CASSHMTGGNTEAFF
TRBD2 - TRBJ2-1 TRBV5-1 TGCGCCAGCAGCCCCGGGACTAGCGGGGCCAATGAGCAGTTCTTC CASSPGTSGANEQFF
TRBD1 - TRBJ1-1 TRBV28 TGTGCCAGCAGTAACACAGGGGCCACTGAAGCTTTCTTT CASSNTGATEAFF
TRBD2 - TRBJ2-1 TRBV11-2 TGTGCCAGCAGCTTAGATCTAGGGACTAGCTTTAATGAGCAGTTCTTC CASSLDLGTSFNEQFF
- - TRBJ1-1 TRBV30 TGTGCCTGGAGTAGGACATCGAACACTGAAGCTTTCTTT CAWSRTSNTEAFF
- - TRBJ1-2 TRBV2 TGTGCCAGCAGTGAGGTACAGGGTCTCCTTAATGGCTACACCTTC CASSEVQGLLNGYTF
- few TRBJ2-2 TRBV5-4 TGTGCCAGCGATCCCGGGAGCGGGGAGCTGTTTTTT CASDPGSGELFF
- - TRBJ1-2 TRBV18 TGTGCCAGCTCACCATCGGAGGGGAAGGACTATGGCTACACCTTC CASSPSEGKDYGYTF
- few TRBJ1-3 TRBV5-4 TGTGCCAGCAGCTTGGTCAGTTTCAACTCTGGAAACACCATATATTTT CASSLVSFNSGNTIYF
- - TRBJ1-4 TRBV9 TGTGCCAGCAGCCGCGGGGGGTCAACTAATGAAAAACTGTTTTTT CASSRGGSTNEKLFF
- - TRBJ2-5 TRBV10-3 TGTGCCATCAGTATGACAGATCAAGAGACCCAGTACTTC CAISMTDQETQYF
- - TRBJ1-1 TRBV27 TGTGCCAGCAGTCAACAAACAGGCAACACTGAAGCTTTCTTT CASSQQTGNTEAFF
TRBD1 - TRBJ2-7 TRBV19 TGTGCCAGTAGTCCTGGGACAGGAGAGGGAACCTACGAGCAGTACTTC CASSPGTGEGTYEQYF
- - TRBJ2-7 TRBV5-1 TGCGCCAGCAGCCGACCGGAGGAGGGTAGCTCCTACGAGCAGTACTTC CASSRPEEGSSYEQYF
TRBD1 - TRBJ2-7 TRBV18 TGTGCCAGCTCGCGAACCCAACGGACAGGGGGCCACGAGCAGTACTTC CASSRTQRTGGHEQYF
- - TRBJ2-7 TRBV10-3 TGTGCCATCAAGGGGTCGGGAGAGGGCTCCTACGAGCAGTACTTC CAIKGSGEGSYEQYF
- - TRBJ2-7 TRBV2 TGTGCCATCGGAGGGGGCCACGAGCAGTACTTC CAIGGGHEQYF
- - TRBJ1-4 TRBV7-9 TGTGCCAGCAGCTCCGAGAGGGTAAAACTGTTTTTT CASSSERVKLFF
- few TRBJ1-5 TRBV11-2 TGTGCCAGCAGCTTAGAAGAGGAGCAGCCCCAGCATTTT CASSLEEEQPQHF
- - TRBJ2-7 TRBV7-2 TGTGCCAGCAGCTCACAGGGTTCGGGGGAGCAGTACTTC CASSSQGSGEQYF
- - TRBJ2-5 TRBV27 TGTGCCAGTCAGGGCCCTAAACAGGGCGCATCGAACCAAGAGACCCAGTACTTC CASQGPKQGASNQETQYF
- few TRBJ2-5 TRBV2 TGTGCCAGCAGTGGGGACTGGACTCGCGAGACCCAGTACTTC CASSGDWTRETQYF
TRBD2 - TRBJ2-2 TRBV6-6 TGTGCCAGCAAGCGGGGCACCGGGGAGCTGTTTTTT CASKRGTGELFF
TRBD2 - TRBJ2-1 TRBV7-3 TGTGCCAGCAGCTTAGGGGGGGGGAATGAGCAGTTCTTC CASSLGGGNEQFF